The subject of this entry is one T cell receptor (beta chain). In its sample, this clonotype was seen a few times. The clone's antigen remains unknown. There are no base qualities to consult, and no much larger clone falls within one base. The data derive from a study of response to subunit inactivated influenza vaccine (dated by TCRdb to 2016 to 2019). At the level of the whole study: To follow how T cells responded to a trivalent subunit inactivated influenza vaccine, the researchers relied on deep quantitative profiling of the T cell receptor repertoire.

CDR1 and CDR2 are read off the germline V gene as SQVTM and ANQGSEA. Counted from cysteine to phenylalanine, this CDR3 has 13 amino acids. The only DNA kept is the CDR3, 39 bases in frame from the first base. The junction shows trimming of 4 bases on V and 4 bases on J, plus 10 bases between the germline ends. On the study overall, not on this receptor specifically: The authors proposed that each seasonal influenza vaccination may bring in only a limited number of new T cells.

The library relied on RT-PCR. This sample was sequenced with an Illumina HiSeq 2500. The raw public reads went through TCRdb reprocessing: fastp at Q25, MiXCR clone calling, in-frame beta chains kept. Duplicate CDR3 protein sequences are folded into a single record with the most common DNA and genes. A total of over 800,000 distinct CDR3 sequences appear in this sample, about 20% of them only once. The ten most abundant clones make up roughly a tenth of the sample. Recombination connected TRBV29-1 to TRBJ2-2, with no confidently assigned D gene. The clonotype was recovered from a man aged 45 to 65 who received an inactivated influenza vaccine. Donor details come from another sample of the same person, matched by shared clones. The starting material was PBMCs from blood, obtained around 5 days after vaccination. The nucleotide sequence is TGCAGCGTTGGGGCAGGCCTCACCGGGGAGCTGTTTTTT. Its product reads: CSVGAGLTGELFF.